A selection of T cell receptor beta chains follows, all from one sample in a study of blood T cells in healthy people across ages. TCRdb re-called the 5' RACE reads with MiXCR, one entry per CDR3 protein. In the table there are about 640,000 distinct CDR3 sequences, 35% to 50% of which are singletons. Sequencing was performed on blood. Receptor source: a man aged 80 or over in good health. The CDR3 runs from the conserved cysteine through the conserved F or W. The D gene is left open where the match is weak. The size of a clone is reported for some rows only, either as once, few or many, or as a class for expanded clones.

>TRBJ2-1|many|TRBV2|NA
CASIPEPSSYNEQFF
TGTGCCAGCATCCCTGAACCAAGCTCCTACAATGAGCAGTTCTTC
>TRBJ1-4|NA|TRBV7-9|TRBD1
CASSPLGQGALGYEKLFF
TGTGCCAGCAGCCCACTGGGACAGGGGGCATTGGGATATGAAAAACTGTTTTTT
>TRBJ2-7|NA|TRBV12-3/TRBV12-4|NA
CASSLARGAPSYEQYF
TGTGCCAGCAGTTTAGCCCGGGGGGCCCCCTCCTACGAGCAGTACTTC
>TRBJ2-1|NA|TRBV20-1|TRBD1
CSAAIGTGGFGNEQFF
TGCAGTGCTGCCATTGGGACAGGGGGGTTTGGCAATGAGCAGTTCTTC
>TRBJ1-1|few|TRBV20-1|NA
CSARSPEDGRNTEAFF
TGCAGTGCTAGATCCCCGGAGGATGGCCGGAACACTGAAGCTTTCTTT
>TRBJ1-6|NA|TRBV5-6|NA
CASSRGSIYNSPLHF
TGTGCCAGCAGCCGGGGGTCCATATATAATTCACCCCTCCACTTT
>TRBJ2-5|NA|TRBV3-1|TRBD2
CASSLLAGGLKTQYF
TGTGCCAGCAGCTTACTAGCGGGAGGGCTTAAGACCCAGTACTTC
>TRBJ2-7|NA|TRBV7-2|NA
CASSLGSAGRSYEQYF
TGTGCCAGCAGCTTAGGCTCGGCAGGGCGTTCCTACGAGCAGTACTTC
>TRBJ1-1|NA|TRBV12-3/TRBV12-4|NA
CASNRGVGLTEAFF
TGTGCCAGCAACCGGGGCGTGGGGTTGACTGAAGCTTTCTTT
>TRBJ1-2|few|TRBV28|NA
CASSSPNDYGYTF
TGTGCCAGCAGTTCTCCCAACGACTATGGCTACACCTTC
>TRBJ2-3|NA|TRBV5-6|TRBD1
CASSLGDRAGADTQYF
TGTGCCAGCAGCTTGGGAGACAGGGCCGGCGCAGATACGCAGTATTTT
>TRBJ2-7|NA|TRBV27|TRBD2
CASSWGSGSREQYF
TGTGCCAGCAGTTGGGGTAGCGGGAGTCGCGAGCAGTACTTC
>TRBJ1-2|NA|TRBV14|NA
CASSQVRNRYGYTF
TGTGCCAGCAGCCAAGTCAGGAATCGGTATGGCTACACCTTC
>TRBJ2-7|few|TRBV10-1|TRBD2
CASSPSTSGKYEQYF
TGCGCCAGCAGTCCCTCGACTAGCGGGAAATACGAGCAGTACTTC
>TRBJ2-1|NA|TRBV4-2|TRBD1
CASSQTGTGVSYEQFF
TGTGCCAGCAGCCAAACGGGCACAGGGGTGTCATATGAGCAGTTCTTC
>TRBJ2-7|few|TRBV6-5|NA
CASRERDSYEQYF
TGTGCCAGCAGGGAGAGAGATTCCTACGAGCAGTACTTC
>TRBJ2-1|few|TRBV27|TRBD2
CASSLFGVTSGRARGEQFF
TGTGCCAGCAGTTTATTTGGGGTGACTAGCGGGAGGGCGCGGGGTGAGCAGTTCTTC
>TRBJ1-6|NA|TRBV9|NA
CASSVEQEDSPLHF
TGTGCCAGCAGCGTAGAGCAGGAAGATTCACCCCTCCACTTT
>TRBJ2-4|NA|TRBV12-3/TRBV12-4|NA
CASSPGLLIQYF
TGTGCCAGCAGCCCGGGACTGCTTATTCAGTACTTC
>TRBJ2-5|once|TRBV11-2|TRBD2
CASSTNSASGYNEQYF
TGTGCCAGCAGCACGAACTCGGCTAGCGGTTACAATGAGCAGTACTTC
>TRBJ2-2|NA|TRBV7-8|NA
CASSLTGRGNTGELFF
TGTGCCAGCAGCCTAACAGGGCGGGGGAACACCGGGGAGCTGTTTTTT
>TRBJ2-7|few|TRBV6-1|NA
CASSSLRDVSYEQYF
TGTGCCAGCAGCTCCCTCAGGGACGTCTCCTACGAGCAGTACTTC
>TRBJ2-3|NA|TRBV20-1|TRBD2
CSARVRTSFTDTQYF
TGCAGTGCTAGAGTCAGGACTAGCTTTACAGATACGCAGTATTTT
>TRBJ2-7|few|TRBV2|NA
CASTGWQPYEQYF
TGTGCCAGCACGGGGTGGCAGCCGTACGAGCAGTACTTC
>TRBJ2-1|few|TRBV2|NA
CASSDREQFF
TGTGCCAGCAGTGATCGTGAGCAGTTCTTC
>TRBJ2-7|few|TRBV12-3/TRBV12-4|NA
CASSLANPGHEQYF
TGTGCCAGCAGTTTAGCGAACCCAGGACACGAGCAGTACTTC
>TRBJ1-6|many|TRBV7-9|TRBD1
CASSTGTDNSPLHF
TGTGCCAGCAGCACCGGGACAGATAATTCACCCCTCCACTTT
>TRBJ1-1|NA|TRBV25-1|NA
CASSGSTGNTEAFF
TGTGCCAGCAGTGGTTCGACAGGGAACACTGAAGCTTTCTTT
>TRBJ2-1|NA|TRBV9|TRBD2
CASSMEAGGGDEQFF
TGTGCCAGCAGCATGGAAGCGGGGGGGGGTGATGAGCAGTTCTTC
>TRBJ2-1|NA|TRBV7-2|NA
CASSAGTARRAETQFF
TGTGCCAGCAGCGCGGGGACAGCTCGGCGGGCAGAGACCCAGTTCTTC
>TRBJ2-1|NA|TRBV6-2/TRBV6-3|TRBD1
CASSYGTGGYEQFF
TGTGCCAGCAGTTACGGGACAGGGGGCTATGAGCAGTTCTTC
>TRBJ2-6|few|TRBV7-9|NA
CASSLAGASGANVLTF
TGTGCCAGCAGCTTAGCAGGGGCGTCTGGGGCCAACGTCCTGACTTTC
>TRBJ2-7|few|TRBV20-1|TRBD2
CSASGTRAYEQYF
TGCAGTGCTAGTGGGACTAGGGCCTACGAGCAGTACTTC
>TRBJ2-7|NA|TRBV6-2/TRBV6-3|TRBD1
CASSLSGTGGYEQYF
TGTGCCAGCAGTCTATCCGGGACAGGGGGCTACGAGCAGTACTTC
>TRBJ2-5|many|TRBV29-1|TRBD2
CSVGGGGSNEQYF
TGCAGCGTTGGTGGCGGGGGGTCTAATGAGCAGTACTTC
>TRBJ2-3|once|TRBV7-9|TRBD2
CASSPGTSGGPKQSTDTQYF
TGTGCCAGCAGCCCCGGGACTAGCGGGGGGCCCAAACAGAGCACAGATACGCAGTATTTT
>TRBJ2-1|NA|TRBV4-3|TRBD2
CASSPDGAGGSYNEQFF
TGCGCCAGCAGCCCGGATGGAGCGGGGGGTTCCTACAATGAGCAGTTCTTC
>TRBJ2-7|few|TRBV24-1|TRBD2
CATSEASGRNEQYF
TGTGCCACCAGTGAAGCTAGCGGGCGTAACGAGCAGTACTTC
>TRBJ2-2|NA|TRBV20-1|NA
CSARVRRELFF
TGCAGTGCTAGGGTCCGGCGGGAGCTGTTTTTT
>TRBJ1-2|NA|TRBV20-1|TRBD1
CSARAGAGTGDGGYTF
TGCAGTGCTAGAGCCGGGGCGGGGACAGGGGATGGTGGCTACACCTTC
>TRBJ2-7|NA|TRBV9|NA
CASSVADLRYEQYF
TGTGCCAGCAGCGTAGCCGATCTAAGATACGAGCAGTACTTC
>TRBJ2-7|many|TRBV20-1|NA
CSAPGRVDYEQYF
TGCAGTGCTCCGGGACGGGTGGACTACGAGCAGTACTTC
>TRBJ2-1|few|TRBV11-2|NA
CASSKVYDPYNEQFF
TGTGCCAGCAGCAAAGTCTACGACCCCTACAATGAGCAGTTCTTC